This entry lists 20 T cell receptor beta chains sequenced from one sample in a study of immune cell composition in non-small cell lung cancer. Profiled with immunoSEQ multiplex PCR; TCRdb holds only in-frame clones, not every one. This sample has around 6,600 clones, with approximately 80% found just once. Sequencing was done on a sample of lung tumor tissue. The receptors originated from a human donor with non-small cell lung cancer.

The chain recombines TRBV28 with TRBJ1-1, with 7 bases fitting TRBD1. There are 16 residues in the CDR3. Unmatched junction bases numbered 9, after V lost 5 bases and J lost 0 bases. Germline values: CDR1 MDHEN, CDR2 SYDVKM. CDR3 protein: CASSRITGQMNTEAFF. DNA for the CDR3: TGTGCCAGCAGTCGAATAACGGGACAGATGAACACTGAAGCTTTCTTT.

This clone was observed a handful of times. This chain joins TRBV7-6 and TRBJ2-3; the match to TRBD2 covers 16 bases. The CDR3 spans 17 residues. Germline lookup yields CDR1 SGHVS and CDR2 FNYEAQ. V was clipped by 5 bases and J by 2 bases; unmatched bases: 4. The CDR3 region is CASSHGTSGGVTDTQYF. DNA of the CDR3: TGTGCCAGCAGCCATGGGACTAGCGGGGGGGTCACAGATACGCAGTATTTT.

This clone was observed a single time. CDR3: CASSQDLTSGGPSSSYNEQFF. DNA of the CDR3: TGTGCCAGCAGCCAAGATTTGACTAGCGGGGGGCCTTCCTCTTCCTACAATGAGCAGTTCTTC. The genes are TRBV4-2 and TRBJ2-1, with TRBD2 matching 13 bases. With 0 bases clipped from V and 1 base from J, the junction kept 12 bases outside the gene matches. The germline gives CDR1 LGHNA, CDR2 YNFKEQ. CDR3 length: 21 amino acids.

The chain links TRBV11-2 to TRBJ2-3, with 12 positions matching TRBD1. V lost 5 bases to trimming and J lost 5 bases; unmatched junction nucleotides: 8. CDR3 size: 16 residues. The V gene's germline CDR1 is SGHAT and CDR2 FQNNGV. The CDR3 here is CASSPGTGGRGDTQYF. CDR3 in DNA: TGTGCCAGCAGCCCTGGGACAGGGGGCCGGGGAGATACGCAGTATTTT.

The chain employs TRBV19 and TRBJ1-1; no clear D. Germline CDR1 is LNHDA and CDR2 is SQIVND (reference sequence). Trimming shortened V by 7 bases and J by 1 base, and 10 bases separated the two germline ends. The CDR3 length is 13 residues. The CDR3 sequence: CASKRSGNTEAFF. CDR3 nucleotides: TGTGCCAGTAAGCGGTCAGGGAACACTGAAGCTTTCTTT.

The gene calls are TRBV5-6 and TRBJ2-7; 9 bases fit TRBD1. Trimming removed 3 bases from V and 3 bases from J; junction bases left unmatched: 4. This CDR3 contains 14 residues. Germline V gene lookup returns CDR1 SGHDT and CDR2 YYEEEE. CDR3 DNA: TGTGCCAGCAGCTCCGGGACAGGGATCTACGAGCAGTACTTC. It translates to CASSSGTGIYEQYF. The full variable domain, in which reference TRBV5-6 and TRBJ2-7 provide the parts outside the CDR3, is DAGVTQSPTHLIKTRGQQVTLRCSPKSGHDTVSWYQQALGQGPQFIFQYYEEEERQRGNFPDRFSGHQFPNYSSELNVNALLLGDSALYLCASSSGTGIYEQYFGPGTRLTVT.

This chain joins TRBV5-1 and TRBJ1-1; the match to TRBD1 covers 11 bases. With 4 bases clipped from V and 3 bases from J, the junction kept 11 bases outside the gene matches. The CDR3 is made up of 17 amino acids. Germline V gives CDR1 SGHRS, CDR2 YFSETQ. The CDR3, as DNA: TGCGCCAGCAGCCCAAGATCAGGGACAGGGGGGCACACTGAAGCTTTCTTT. Residues: CASSPRSGTGGHTEAFF.

V usage is TRBV27 and J usage is TRBJ1-5; TRBD1 is a possible D gene (6 bases). There are 14 residues in the CDR3. Germline V gene lookup returns CDR1 MNHEY and CDR2 SMNVEV (reference sequence). V lost 5 bases and J 5 bases, leaving 13 bases between the germline ends. CDR3 amino acids: CASSPRTADQPQHF. CDR3 coding DNA: TGTGCCAGCAGTCCACGGACAGCGGATCAGCCCCAGCATTTT.

This clone was seen more than once but under ten times. The genes are TRBV9 and TRBJ1-3; perhaps TRBD1 as D (5 bases). The ends were cut back, 0 bases at V and 0 bases at J, with 10 bases in the middle. The CDR3 length is 16 residues. CDR1 is SGDLS, CDR2 YYNGEE, per germline. CDR3 in DNA: TGTGCCAGCAGCGTAGATCCAGGGCTCTCTGGAAACACCATATATTTT. Amino acids: CASSVDPGLSGNTIYF.

This clone is a singleton in its sample. The chain combines TRBV5-1 with TRBJ2-1, with 12 nucleotides matching TRBD2. CDR1 is SGHRS and CDR2 is YFSETQ in the germline V gene. V lost 7 bases, J lost 4 bases, and 9 bases stayed unmatched. There are 16 residues in the CDR3. CDR3: CASREGTSGSYNEQFF. CDR3 in DNA: TGCGCCAGCCGCGAAGGGACTAGCGGGTCTTACAATGAGCAGTTCTTC.

The chain has TRBV6-5 and TRBJ2-7; 7 bases align to TRBD1. With 2 bases clipped from V and 2 bases from J, the junction kept 6 bases outside the gene matches. There are 15 residues in the CDR3. Per the germline V gene, CDR1 is MNHEY and CDR2 is SVGAGI. The CDR3 reads CASSYTGTAPYEQYF. The CDR3 DNA sequence: TGTGCCAGCAGTTACACCGGGACAGCCCCCTACGAGCAGTACTTC.

The chain uses TRBV5-4 and TRBJ2-6; D is unresolved. The CDR3 covers 16 residues. In germline, CDR1 is SGHNT, CDR2 YYREEE (reference sequence). Trimming pared 1 base from V and 0 bases from J, leaving 8 bases between. CDR3 sequence: CASSLKPPSGANVLTF. The CDR3 nucleotides read TGTGCCAGCAGCTTGAAGCCCCCCTCTGGGGCCAACGTCCTGACTTTC.

The chain recombines TRBV7-8 with TRBJ2-3; TRBD2 matches 7 bases. This CDR3 is built from 17 residues. Unmatched junction bases numbered 9, after V lost 0 bases and J lost 3 bases. Germline V CDR1 and CDR2: SGHVS, FQNEAQ. CDR3 bases: TGTGCCAGCAGCTTAGCGGGAGGGGACCTGGCGACAGATACGCAGTATTTT. Amino acid sequence: CASSLAGGDLATDTQYF.

V usage is TRBV13 and J usage is TRBJ2-1, with TRBD1 identical over 7 bases. The trim removed 1 base at V and 4 bases at J, leaving 4 bases unmatched. Germline assignment: CDR1 PRHDT and CDR2 FYEKMQ (reference sequence). CDR3 length: 15 residues. The CDR3 DNA is TGTGCCAGCAGCTTAGAAAGGGGGCAGTACAATGAGCAGTTCTTC. Translation gives CASSLERGQYNEQFF.

This rearrangement joins TRBV2 to TRBJ1-1; TRBD1 matches 8 bases. V lost 6 bases to trimming and J lost 4 bases; unmatched junction nucleotides: 7. CDR1 and CDR2 from the germline V gene are SNHLY and FYNNEI. This CDR3 has 14 residues. As DNA, the CDR3 is TGTGCCAGCAGCGCACAGGGGGGGAGCACTGAAGCTTTCTTT. Encoded protein: CASSAQGGSTEAFF.

V and J are TRBV5-6 and TRBJ1-6, with D perhaps matching TRBD1 (6 bases). Germline V gives CDR1 SGHDT, CDR2 YYEEEE. Deletions cut 0 bases from V and 7 bases from J, with 11 bases between. The CDR3 is 15 amino acids. The CDR3 is CASSLGPGQNSPLHF. CDR3 coding DNA: TGTGCCAGCAGCTTGGGGCCCGGACAGAATTCACCCCTCCACTTT.

The rearrangement uses TRBV5-6 and TRBJ1-1; D is unresolved. The V end was cut by 4 bases, the J end by 0 bases, with 7 bases between. Germline CDR1 SGHDT, CDR2 YYEEEE. The CDR3 spans 13 residues. The CDR3 region has the DNA TGTGCCAGCAGCCGCGGTCTGAACACTGAAGCTTTCTTT. Translating gives CASSRGLNTEAFF.

This clone was counted a single time. The chain uses TRBV4-1 and TRBJ2-7, with 11 bases matching TRBD1. CDR3 length: 15 amino acids. Trimming took 5 bases from V and 2 from J; bases not matched to a gene: 5. Germline lookup yields CDR1 MGHRA and CDR2 YSYEKL. The CDR3 nucleotides are TGCGCCAGCAGCTCCCGGGACAGGGGGGCCTACGAGCAGTACTTC. Amino acids: CASSSRDRGAYEQYF.

The CDR3 protein is CASSVAPAMSNSGNTIYF. CDR3 DNA: TGTGCCAGCAGCGTAGCCCCCGCGATGTCTAACTCTGGAAACACCATATATTTT. The V and J genes are TRBV9 and TRBJ1-3; D unresolved. Trimming left V 0 bases short and J 0 bases short, with 16 bases between. The CDR3 totals 18 residues. CDR1 is SGDLS, CDR2 YYNGEE, per germline. The whole variable domain, remainder taken from reference TRBV9 and TRBJ1-3, is DSGVTQTPKHLITATGQRVTLRCSPRSGDLSVYWYQQSLDQGLQFLIQYYNGEERAKGNILERFSAQQFPDLHSELNLSSLELGDSALYFCASSVAPAMSNSGNTIYFGEGSWLTVV.

This clone was observed once. The chain links TRBV14 to TRBJ2-3; D not certain. Trimming removed 4 bases at V and 2 bases at J, with 10 bases between. From germline, CDR1 is SGHDN and CDR2 FVKESK. There are 14 residues in the CDR3. The CDR3 region has the DNA TGTGCCAGCAGCCTTAAACAGTTCACAGATACGCAGTATTTT. Protein sequence: CASSLKQFTDTQYF.